Below, 15 T cell receptor beta chains from the same sample are listed, as sequenced in a study of tumor and adjacent non-tumor tissue in lung cancer. Three rounds of nested PCR, following a modified ARM-PCR protocol, produced the TCRbeta library. TCRdb re-derived calls from the multiplex PCR reads in MiXCR, one entry per CDR3 protein. The data contain around 200,000 distinct CDR3 sequences, 71% of them singletons. No cell sorting was done before RNA was extracted from the tissue. Specimen: lung tumor tissue. These TCRs come from a man aged 60 to 69 with non-small cell lung cancer.

The table lists this clonotype with a count of one. One junction end disagrees with the germline gene, perhaps due to a read error. This chain uses TRBV20-1 with TRBJ2-2, with D perhaps assigned TRBD1 or TRBD2 (5 bases each). Looked up from germline, CDR1 is DFQATT and CDR2 is SNEGSKA (reference sequence). This CDR3 has 15 amino acids. The CDR3 region is CNARRFGAPTWKLLF. In DNA, the CDR3 is TGCAATGCTAGGCGGTTCGGGGCCCCCACCTGGAAGCTGTTATTT.

In regard to this clonotype: This may arise from a read error, as a much more abundant clone is one base away. The conserved closing phenylalanine or tryptophan is absent in this CDR3, likely reflecting a read error. DNA for the CDR3: TGTGCCAGCAGTAACCGGGCCCCGAGGACCGGGGAGCTGTTTCTT. Translation gives CASSNRAPRTGELFL. The V gene is TRBV6-5, the J gene TRBJ2-2; D ambiguous. The CDR3 loop spans 15 amino acids. Germline V gives CDR1 MNHEY, CDR2 SVGAGI. Trimming removed 5 bases at V and 5 bases at J, with 15 bases between.

J is TRBJ1-1 and V is TRBV20-1; 7 nucleotides agree with TRBD1. This CDR3 is 14 amino acids long. The V and J ends lost 6 bases and 4 bases, in that order; junction bases with no gene match: 11. Germline assignment: CDR1 DFQATT and CDR2 SNEGSKA (reference sequence). CDR3 in amino acids: CSAPTGTLSTEAFF. CDR3 DNA sequence: TGCAGTGCGCCGACAGGGACCTTGAGCACTGAAGCTTTCTTT.

This clonotype was counted many times. This chain uses TRBV4-2 with TRBJ2-1, with 8 positions matching TRBD2. CDR1 and CDR2 from the germline V gene are LGHNA and YNFKEQ. The J segment lost 15 bases and the V segment lost 0 bases, leaving 7 bases of the junction unmatched. This CDR3 has 13 amino acids. CDR3 in DNA: TGTGCCAGCAGCCAAGAAAGAGCGGGAGAAAGGTTCTTC. Protein: CASSQERAGERFF.

Remarks on this clonotype: Sequence at one end of the junction differs from germline and may be a read error. V gene TRBV6-5 combines with J gene TRBJ2-5; D might be TRBD2 (7 bases). The CDR3 sequence is 14 residues long. Per the germline V gene, CDR1 is MNHEY and CDR2 is SVGAGI. The CDR3 DNA reads TGCGCCAGCATTGATACCGGGACCGCGGGGGCCAAGTACTTC. Translation: CASIDTGTAGAKYF.

A note on this clonotype: Relative to the germline gene, one junction end is altered; a read error may explain this. The chain is built from TRBV10-2 and TRBJ2-1; possible D gene TRBD1, 6 bases. Germline V lookup: CDR1 WSHSY, CDR2 SAAADI. CDR3 length: 16 amino acids. This chain's CDR3 is CASSDIARQARNEQFF. The DNA for the CDR3 is TGCGCCAGCAGTGATATAGCCCGACAGGCCCGCAATGAACAGTTCTTC.

The chain combines TRBV12-3 or TRBV12-4 with TRBJ1-6; D ambiguous. V gave up 6 bases and J gave up 6 bases, with 9 bases separating them. The CDR3 runs 13 residues. The CDR3 nucleotides read TGTGCCAGCAGAACGGCGGCTAATTCACCCCTCCACTTT. As protein: CASRTAANSPLHF.

The CDR3 coding sequence is TGCAGCACCAGCCGGGACAGTAACTATGGCTACACCTTC. This sequence encodes CSTSRDSNYGYTF. The J gene is TRBJ1-2, the V gene TRBV29-1, with 7 bases aligning to TRBD1. The germline V gene encodes CDR1 SQVTM and CDR2 ANQGSEA. Trimming cost V 8 bases and J 1 base; bases outside gene matches: 7. This CDR3 spans 13 amino acids.

Of note for this clonotype: At one end the junction does not follow the germline gene, possibly because of a read error. The CDR3 here is CASSYRATYTGELFF. CDR3 sequence (DNA): TGTGCCAGTAGTTACCGGGCAACCTACACCGGGGAGCTGTTTTTT. The rearrangement joins TRBV6-5 to TRBJ2-2; D not resolved. Germline-derived CDR1 and CDR2 are MNHEY and SVGAGI. This CDR3 is built from 15 residues.

This clonotype came up a few times. The V and J genes are TRBV6-5 and TRBJ2-2; D is possibly TRBD1 (6 bases). V lost 6 bases and J lost 0, with 14 bases in between. The CDR3 is 16 residues long. The germline V gene has CDR1 MNHEY and CDR2 SVGAGI. CDR3 residues: CASSLSGQTNTGELFF. The DNA for the CDR3 is TGTGCCAGCAGCCTATCGGGACAAACGAACACCGGGGAGCTGTTTTTT.

In its sample, this clonotype is medium-sized. The rearrangement joins TRBV6-1 to TRBJ1-5, with a possible D match to TRBD1 (6 bases). V lost 2 bases, J lost 7 bases, and 9 bases lay in between. Germline CDR1 reads MNHNS; CDR2 reads SASEGT. This CDR3 comprises 13 residues. The DNA of the CDR3 is TGTGCCAGCAGTGAACAGGGGAGGCAGCCCCAGCATTTT. The encoded protein is CASSEQGRQPQHF.

To note about this clonotype: A read error is likely, as this CDR3 ends without the conserved phenylalanine or tryptophan. The chain uses TRBV20-1 and TRBJ2-7; D could derive from TRBD1 or TRBD2 (7 bases each). The length of the CDR3 is 16 residues. Germline values: CDR1 DFQATT, CDR2 SNEGSKA (reference sequence). DNA of the CDR3: TGTAGTGCTAGGGGGCTAGCGGACACCCTCTCCTACGAGCAGTACCTC. This gives the protein CSARGLADTLSYEQYL.

The V and J genes are TRBV12-3 or TRBV12-4 and TRBJ2-3; TRBD2 aligns across 7 bases. Germline trimming cut 1 base from V and 2 bases from J; bases unmatched to any gene: 6. This CDR3 region has 16 residues. Here the CDR3 DNA reads TGTGCCAGCAGTTTAGGCCGGGAGGTTAACACAGATACGCAGTATTTT. This translates into CASSLGREVNTDTQYF.

By proportion, this clonotype is medium-sized. The J gene is TRBJ1-1, the V gene TRBV11-3; no firm D call. The germline V gene encodes CDR1 SGHNT and CDR2 YENEEA. The V end lost 2 bases, the J end lost 1 base, and 5 bases lay between the germline ends. CDR3 length equals 13 residues. CDR3 bases: TGTGCCAGCAGCTTAAATCAGAACACTGAAGCTTTCTTT. Translating it yields CASSLNQNTEAFF.

A word on this clonotype: The junction differs from germline at one of its ends, possibly a read error. The gene calls are TRBV20-1 and TRBJ2-1; 9 bases match TRBD2. From germline, CDR1 is DFQATT and CDR2 SNEGSKA (reference sequence). The CDR3 runs to 15 residues. This CDR3 reads CSVSDRGGASNEEFF. Written as DNA, the CDR3 is TGCAGTGTTAGTGATCGCGGGGGGGCCTCCAATGAGGAGTTCTTC.